One and the same sample provided the 15 T cell receptor beta chains below, sequenced in a study of T cell responses to AZD1222 COVID-19 vaccine. The method was immunoSEQ multiplex PCR; TCRdb's version includes in-frame clones alone and lacks a portion of them. The data show tens of thousands of clones, around 90% seen once. The material was peripheral blood, obtained on day 0 of AZD1222 vaccination. These receptors came from an adult in good health.

The chain combines TRBV28 with TRBJ2-2; 8 bases map to TRBD2. Germline V gives CDR1 MDHEN, CDR2 SYDVKM. The CDR3 covers 14 residues. V was pared by 7 bases and J by 3 bases, with 4 bases of the junction left unmatched. The CDR3 loop reads CASKTSGHTGELFF. The CDR3 DNA follows: TGTGCCAGCAAAACTAGCGGACACACCGGGGAGCTGTTTTTT. Using reference TRBV28 and TRBJ2-2 for the parts outside the CDR3, the full variable domain is DVKVTQSSRYLVKRTGEKVFLECVQDMDHENMFWYRQDPGLGLRLIYFSYDVKMKEKGDIPEGYSVSREKKERFSLILESASTNQTSMYLCASKTSGHTGELFFGEGSRLTVL.

The chain uses TRBV5-1 and TRBJ1-3; 12 bases are a match to TRBD1. The CDR3 has 17 amino acids. Losses at the gene ends were 3 bases for V and 4 bases for J; bases not matched to a gene: 8. The germline V gene encodes CDR1 SGHRS and CDR2 YFSETQ. The CDR3 region is CASSSGQGAQRGNTIYF. As DNA, the CDR3 is TGCGCCAGCAGCTCGGGACAGGGGGCCCAGAGGGGAAACACCATATATTTT. The full variable domain, rest sourced from reference TRBV5-1 and TRBJ1-3, is KAGVTQTPRYLIKTRGQQVTLSCSPISGHRSVSWYQQTPGQGLQFLFEYFSETQRNKGNFPGRFSGRQFSNSRSEMNVSTLELGDSALYLCASSSGQGAQRGNTIYFGEGSWLTVV.

The chain links TRBV19 to TRBJ1-3, with D maybe TRBD1 (5 bases). Germline V gene lookup returns CDR1 LNHDA and CDR2 SQIVND (reference sequence). Trimming stripped 9 bases from V and 0 bases from J, with 12 bases between. The CDR3 has 14 residues. The CDR3 loop reads CASRGQGSGNTIYF. CDR3 sequence (DNA): TGTGCCAGCCGCGGGCAGGGCTCTGGAAACACCATATATTTT.

V and J are TRBV9 and TRBJ2-1; 7 bases match TRBD2. J lost 3 bases, V lost 0 bases, and 9 bases had no gene match. The CDR3 contains 17 residues. Germline assignment: CDR1 SGDLS and CDR2 YYNGEE. This chain's CDR3 is CASSVAVVASGYNEQFF. CDR3 sequence (DNA): TGTGCCAGCAGCGTAGCAGTTGTGGCTAGCGGCTACAATGAGCAGTTCTTC.

The V gene is TRBV7-3, the J gene TRBJ1-1; 7 bases match TRBD1. The CDR3 is 13 residues long. The germline gives CDR1 SGHTA, CDR2 FQGTGA. Unmatched junction bases numbered 2, after V lost 3 bases and J lost 4 bases. The CDR3 sequence: CASSLSGGTEAFF. In nucleotides, the CDR3 is TGTGCCAGCAGCTTGTCAGGGGGCACTGAAGCTTTCTTT.

This clone was seen a single time. This chain joins TRBV7-6 and TRBJ2-1; 12 nucleotides align to TRBD2. The germline V gene encodes CDR1 SGHVS and CDR2 FNYEAQ. With V trimmed by 5 bases and J by 4 bases, 6 bases remained unmatched. CDR3 length: 16 residues. The CDR3 DNA sequence: TGTGCCAGCAGCCTCAGACTAGCGGGAGTTTACAATGAGCAGTTCTTC. Protein: CASSLRLAGVYNEQFF.

CDR3 region: CASSFRTSGGAHEQFF. CDR3 sequence (DNA): TGCGCCAGCAGCTTCCGGACTAGCGGGGGGGCCCATGAGCAGTTCTTC. The rearrangement links TRBV5-1 to TRBJ2-1; TRBD2 matches at 15 bases. Germline CDR1 is SGHRS and CDR2 is YFSETQ. The CDR3 runs to 16 residues. Unmatched junction bases numbered 5, after V lost 2 bases and J lost 8 bases. The full variable domain, its missing parts supplied by reference TRBV5-1 and TRBJ2-1, is KAGVTQTPRYLIKTRGQQVTLSCSPISGHRSVSWYQQTPGQGLQFLFEYFSETQRNKGNFPGRFSGRQFSNSRSEMNVSTLELGDSALYLCASSFRTSGGAHEQFFGPGTRLTVL.

Written as DNA, the CDR3 is TGCAGCGTTGAAGGACAGGGGGGGAGTGAAGCTTTCTTT. It codes for CSVEGQGGSEAFF. This chain joins TRBV29-1 and TRBJ1-1; 9 bases are shared with TRBD1. The germline V gene encodes CDR1 SQVTM and CDR2 ANQGSEA. V trimming: 1 base; J trimming: 7 bases; junction bases outside the gene matches: 4. CDR3 length equals 13 residues.

The CDR3 sequence: CATSRDRVRNQPQHF. CDR3 sequence (DNA): TGTGCCACCAGCAGAGACAGGGTGCGCAATCAGCCCCAGCATTTT. The rearrangement links TRBV15 to TRBJ1-5; weak D call: TRBD1 (5 bases). Deletions cut 0 bases from V and 2 bases from J, with 8 bases between. This CDR3 contains 15 residues. CDR1 LNHNV and CDR2 YYDKDF come from the germline V gene (reference sequence).

This sequence joins TRBV2 and TRBJ1-2, with TRBD1 matching over 8 bases. J lost 6 bases, V lost 10 bases, and 7 bases had no gene match. Looked up from germline, CDR1 is SNHLY and CDR2 is FYNNEI. The CDR3 is 12 residues long. The CDR3 spells CATRTGTDGYTF. CDR3 in DNA: TGTGCCACCCGGACAGGGACGGATGGCTACACCTTC.

The chain uses TRBV5-1 and TRBJ1-1; D gene ambiguous. Germline V gene data show CDR1 as SGHRS and CDR2 as YFSETQ. This CDR3 contains 13 residues. V lost 5 bases and J lost 2, with 10 bases in between. The CDR3 sequence: CASRVQLNTEAFF. DNA of the CDR3: TGCGCCAGCAGGGTACAGTTAAACACTGAAGCTTTCTTT.

The V and J genes are TRBV7-9 and TRBJ1-1; D not resolved. CDR1 is SEHNR, CDR2 FQNEAQ, per germline (reference sequence). The CDR3 sequence is 11 residues long. The V end lost 2 bases, the J end lost 6 bases, and 4 bases lay between the germline ends. In DNA, the CDR3 is TGTGCCAGCAGCTTAATCCCTGAAGCTTTCTTT. As protein: CASSLIPEAFF.

J is TRBJ2-1 and V is TRBV27; 8 bases line up with TRBD2. Germline CDR1 and CDR2: MNHEY and SMNVEV (reference sequence). This CDR3 spans 13 amino acids. Unmatched junction bases numbered 7, after V lost 6 bases and J lost 9 bases. Here the CDR3 reads CASRISGTGEQFF. CDR3 bases: TGTGCCAGCAGAATTAGCGGGACGGGTGAGCAGTTCTTC.

This rearrangement joins TRBV6-5 to TRBJ1-1, with D possibly matching TRBD1 (5 bases). The CDR3 extends over 13 amino acids. The V end was cut by 6 bases, the J end by 8 bases, with 16 bases between. Germline CDR1 reads MNHEY; CDR2 reads SVGAGI. CDR3 DNA sequence: TGTGCCAGCAGCAGGGACTGGAGTACAGAAGCTTTCTTT. It codes for CASSRDWSTEAFF.

J is TRBJ2-3 and V is TRBV9, with D possibly being TRBD2 (7 bases). The V end lost 6 bases, the J end lost 4 bases, and 15 bases lay between the germline ends. This CDR3 is 14 amino acids long. Germline V gene sequence: CDR1 SGDLS, CDR2 YYNGEE. Written as DNA, the CDR3 is TGTGCCAGCACCCGGGGGGAGGGGGCAGATACGCAGTATTTT. It yields the protein CASTRGEGADTQYF.